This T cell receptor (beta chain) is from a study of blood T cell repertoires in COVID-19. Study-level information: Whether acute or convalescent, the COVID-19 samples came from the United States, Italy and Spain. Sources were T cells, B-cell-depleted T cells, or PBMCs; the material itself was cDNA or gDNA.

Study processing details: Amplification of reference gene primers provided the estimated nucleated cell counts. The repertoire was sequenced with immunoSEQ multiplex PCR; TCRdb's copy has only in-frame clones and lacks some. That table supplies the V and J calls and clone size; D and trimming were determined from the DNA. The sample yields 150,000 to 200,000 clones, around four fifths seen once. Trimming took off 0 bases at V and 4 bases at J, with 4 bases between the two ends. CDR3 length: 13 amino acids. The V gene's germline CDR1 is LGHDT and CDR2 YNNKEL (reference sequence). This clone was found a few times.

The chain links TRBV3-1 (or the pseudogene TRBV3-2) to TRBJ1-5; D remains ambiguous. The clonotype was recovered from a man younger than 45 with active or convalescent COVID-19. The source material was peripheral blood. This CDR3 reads CASSQDLNQPQHF. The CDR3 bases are TGTGCCAGCAGCCAAGATCTGAATCAGCCCCAGCATTTT.